These T cell receptor beta chains were read from a single sample in a study of blood T cell repertoires in COVID-19. Assay: immunoSEQ multiplex PCR; the TCRdb copy retains only in-frame clones and omits some. The sample lists a few hundred thousand clones; around 82% were seen once. The sequenced sample was PBMCs or T cells enriched from blood (not recorded which). The receptors were sampled from a man aged 50-59 years who had recovered from COVID-19. Each CDR3 is given with its conserved first and last residue.

j_gene: TRBJ2-7
v_gene: TRBV7-2
CDR3aa: CASSPGLARTLEQYF

j_gene: TRBJ2-1
v_gene: TRBV27
CDR3aa: CASSFGGRYPSAYNEQFF

j_gene: TRBJ2-3
v_gene: TRBV2
CDR3aa: CASTPGGTGGTQYF

j_gene: TRBJ2-1
v_gene: TRBV5-1
CDR3aa: CASSPAGQAHNEQFF

j_gene: TRBJ2-7
v_gene: TRBV4-2
CDR3aa: CASSQEEGREQYF

j_gene: TRBJ1-6
v_gene: TRBV5-6
CDR3aa: CASSFPGGTSPLHF

j_gene: TRBJ2-5
v_gene: TRBV19
CDR3aa: CASSPAGTGVQETQYF

j_gene: TRBJ1-5
v_gene: TRBV10-2
CDR3aa: CASSEGLASNQPQHF

j_gene: TRBJ1-2
v_gene: TRBV12-5
CDR3aa: CASAPGGAYGYTF

j_gene: TRBJ1-4
v_gene: TRBV7-2
CDR3aa: CASSLQGATTNEKLFF

j_gene: TRBJ1-4
v_gene: TRBV7-2
CDR3aa: CASTSGGFNEKLFF

j_gene: TRBJ2-5
v_gene: TRBV19
CDR3aa: CASSTGTGGVETQYF

j_gene: TRBJ2-5
v_gene: TRBV2
CDR3aa: CASSEGGPTGTQYF

j_gene: TRBJ2-1
v_gene: TRBV2
CDR3aa: CASRRDREAYNEQFF

j_gene: TRBJ2-7
v_gene: TRBV13
CDR3aa: CASSPGTSGLSYEQYF

j_gene: TRBJ2-3
v_gene: TRBV10-2
CDR3aa: CASLSLTTSTDTQYF

j_gene: TRBJ2-7
v_gene: TRBV5-6
CDR3aa: CASGRQGFYEQYF

j_gene: TRBJ2-7
v_gene: TRBV4-1
CDR3aa: CASSQRAQGDYEQYF

j_gene: TRBJ2-7
v_gene: TRBV7-2
CDR3aa: CASSRWRSYEQYF

j_gene: TRBJ1-4
v_gene: TRBV7-2
CDR3aa: CASSSGWDRGEKLFF

j_gene: TRBJ1-1
v_gene: TRBV28
CDR3aa: CASSLKGQHEAFF

j_gene: TRBJ1-5
v_gene: TRBV20-1
CDR3aa: CSASQGANQPQHF

j_gene: TRBJ2-7
v_gene: TRBV7-9
CDR3aa: CASSLMNRGEQYF

j_gene: TRBJ1-2
v_gene: TRBV9
CDR3aa: CASSPEGQWGYTF

j_gene: TRBJ2-1
v_gene: TRBV29-1
CDR3aa: CSVERGLWNEQFF

j_gene: TRBJ2-3
v_gene: TRBV11-3
CDR3aa: CASSLGGGRVISQYF

j_gene: TRBJ2-2
v_gene: TRBV27
CDR3aa: CASAGVGAGELFF

j_gene: TRBJ2-1
v_gene: TRBV29-1
CDR3aa: CSPGEGRGYNEQFF

j_gene: TRBJ2-1
v_gene: TRBV19
CDR3aa: CASSPPFFSHNEQFF

j_gene: TRBJ1-1
v_gene: TRBV7-9
CDR3aa: CASSTGQGPTEAFF

j_gene: TRBJ1-2
v_gene: TRBV29-1
CDR3aa: CSVPERQGAQINYGYTF

j_gene: TRBJ2-5
v_gene: TRBV5-4
CDR3aa: CASSLKLAGGGWETQYF

j_gene: TRBJ1-1
v_gene: TRBV12-3/TRBV12-4
CDR3aa: CASRSLGEGEAFF

j_gene: TRBJ2-7
v_gene: TRBV7-3
CDR3aa: CASSASSGSYEQYF

j_gene: TRBJ2-1
v_gene: TRBV18
CDR3aa: CASSLDIDNEQFF

j_gene: TRBJ2-5
v_gene: TRBV24-1
CDR3aa: CATSGSGLWETQYF

j_gene: TRBJ2-1
v_gene: TRBV30
CDR3aa: CAWSVVGGRWNEQFF

j_gene: TRBJ2-7
v_gene: TRBV7-9
CDR3aa: CASSLGGGLSYEQYF

j_gene: TRBJ2-4
v_gene: TRBV5-1
CDR3aa: CASSSGGGDIQYF

j_gene: TRBJ2-1
v_gene: TRBV5-1
CDR3aa: CASSFNVPGQGYEQFF

j_gene: TRBJ1-6
v_gene: TRBV5-1
CDR3aa: CASSFEGGGSPLHF

j_gene: TRBJ1-4
v_gene: TRBV6-1
CDR3aa: CASSEKGTGEGDEKLFF

j_gene: TRBJ2-1
v_gene: TRBV9
CDR3aa: CASSVGLAGYNEQFF

j_gene: TRBJ1-5
v_gene: TRBV19
CDR3aa: CASSIPVQQAIGGREPQHF

j_gene: TRBJ2-4
v_gene: TRBV28
CDR3aa: CASSLSSGSRAKNIQYF